This T cell receptor (beta chain) was observed in a study of blood T cells in healthy people across ages. A second PCR, run for about 7 to 12 cycles, used a sample-barcoded 5' primer plus a J-beta primer mix. All samples yielded 2.5 million or more CDR3-containing paired-end reads. TCRdb recomputed calls from the 5' RACE reads with MiXCR, one row per CDR3 protein. The sample contains about 1.4 million distinct CDR3 sequences, around 59% of which appear only once. General study results and limits: Diversity of TCR beta per million T cells declined in a roughly linear way with age. Long-lived donors exceeded aged donors in naive CD4+ cells and diversity.

In regard to this clonotype: Its antigen is currently unknown.

The V and J ends lost 4 bases and 8 bases, in that order; junction bases with no gene match: 7. The CDR3 totals 14 residues. Every sample had a minimum of 6 million PBMCs isolated. The sequenced sample consisted of blood. V and J are TRBV12-3 or TRBV12-4 and TRBJ1-4; TRBD1 aligns across 7 bases. This sequence was found in a man aged 18 to 35 in good health. CDR3 bases: TGTGCCAGCAGTTCCCAGGGGGGTGGGGAAAAACTGTTTTTT. It yields the protein CASSSQGGGEKLFF.